These 28 T cell receptor beta chains originate from one sample sequenced in a study of Ad26.COV2.S vaccination and SARS-CoV-2 variants. Produced via immunoSEQ multiplex PCR; TCRdb's table is partial and in-frame only. Found here are 400,000 to 450,000 clones, roughly 90% of them singletons; the top ten hold 12%. Treatment noted: roughly 18 received Ad26.COV2.S at low or high dose, single or two shots; 5 received placebo; per-sample allocation not given. Specimen acquisition occurred on day 63 following the initial vaccine or placebo injection. Sequences were derived from peripheral blood, sampled in a trial of Ad26.COV2.S vaccine versus placebo. Receptor source: a person aged 18 to 65 who received the Ad26.COV2.S COVID-19 vaccine or a placebo.

On this clone itself: Different DNA sequences within this sample yield the same CDR3. This sequence joins TRBV2 and TRBJ2-7; no clear D gene. Trimming left V 3 bases short and J 1 base short, with 4 bases between. The CDR3 is made up of 12 amino acids. The germline gives CDR1 SNHLY, CDR2 FYNNEI. CDR3 in amino acids: CASSERSYEQYF. CDR3 sequence (DNA): TGTGCCAGCAGTGAGAGGTCCTACGAGCAGTACTTC. Combining the CDR3 with reference TRBV2 and TRBJ2-7 gives the whole variable domain EPEVTQTPSHQVTQMGQEVILRCVPISNHLYFYWYRQILGQKVEFLVSFYNNEISEKSEIFDDQFSVERPDGSNFTLKIRSTKLEDSAMYFCASSERSYEQYFGPGTRLTVT.

The chain is built from TRBV6-5 and TRBJ2-3; D could derive from TRBD1 or TRBD2 (5 bases each). V was cut by 7 bases and J by 6 bases, with 17 bases left in between. There are 14 residues in the CDR3. Germline V gene lookup returns CDR1 MNHEY and CDR2 SVGAGI. The CDR3 DNA is TGTGCCAGCATCCCGAGGGGCAGAAGGGATACGCAGTATTTT. It translates to CASIPRGRRDTQYF.

This chain uses TRBV7-2 with TRBJ1-6; no firm D call. V lost 1 base, J lost 8 bases, and 6 bases lay in between. Germline CDR1 is SGHTA and CDR2 is FQGNSA. The CDR3 contains 13 residues. The CDR3 reads CASSLVFDSPLHF. The CDR3 DNA is TGTGCCAGCAGCTTAGTTTTTGATTCACCCCTCCACTTT.

DNA of the CDR3: TGTGCCAGCAGCCGAGGGACAGGGGCGGATTCACCCCTCCACTTT. Translating gives CASSRGTGADSPLHF. J is TRBJ1-6 and V is TRBV7-9; 10 bases map to TRBD1. Germline lookup yields CDR1 SEHNR and CDR2 FQNEAQ (reference sequence). Trimming took 5 bases from V and 8 from J; bases not matched to a gene: 6. The CDR3 contains 15 residues.

This chain links TRBV3-1 (or the pseudogene TRBV3-2) with TRBJ2-1; the D gene could be TRBD1 or TRBD2 (6 bases each). Deletions cut 0 bases from V and 0 bases from J, with 18 bases between. The CDR3 runs to 19 residues. Germline CDR1 reads LGHDT; CDR2 reads YNNKEL (reference sequence). CDR3: CASSQDGGPQGHSYNEQFF. CDR3 DNA: TGTGCCAGCAGCCAAGATGGGGGGCCACAGGGACACTCCTACAATGAGCAGTTCTTC.

This chain links TRBV25-1 with TRBJ1-1; 8 bases are shared with TRBD1. CDR1 is MGHDK and CDR2 is SYGVNS in the germline V gene. V lost 4 bases to trimming and J lost 6 bases; unmatched junction nucleotides: 4. This CDR3 comprises 13 residues. CDR3 in amino acids: CASSVGTGSEAFF. The CDR3 DNA sequence: TGTGCCAGCAGTGTCGGGACAGGCTCTGAAGCTTTCTTT.

The V gene is TRBV6-6, the J gene TRBJ1-4; 8 positions match TRBD1. The junction had 6 bases not matched to a gene; V was cut back by 8 bases and J by 7 bases. Looked up from germline, CDR1 is MNHNY and CDR2 is SVGAGI (reference sequence). The CDR3 is 13 amino acids. The DNA of the CDR3 is TGTGCCAGCGTACAGGGGGGAGGTGAAAAACTGTTTTTT. Protein: CASVQGGGEKLFF.

The chain is built from TRBV19 and TRBJ2-1; 13 positions agree with TRBD2. The CDR3 length is 16 residues. CDR1 and CDR2 (germline): LNHDA, SQIVND (reference sequence). The junction had 12 bases not matched to a gene; V was cut back by 7 bases and J by 9 bases. CDR3: CASKLRTSGSVGEQFF. The CDR3 coding sequence is TGTGCCAGTAAGCTCCGGACTAGCGGGAGTGTAGGTGAGCAGTTCTTC.

This clone was seen just once. The rearrangement joins TRBV4-1 to TRBJ2-1; D call uncertain. Germline V gene sequence: CDR1 MGHRA, CDR2 YSYEKL. CDR3 size: 16 residues. Trimming shortened V by 0 bases and J by 10 bases, and 19 bases separated the two germline ends. CDR3 protein: CASSQDSITRTIEQFF. In DNA form, the CDR3 reads TGCGCCAGCAGCCAAGATAGCATTACCCGTACAATCGAGCAGTTCTTC.

The gene calls are TRBV15 and TRBJ2-5, with unresolved D. This CDR3 has 13 residues. V lost 5 bases, J lost 7 bases, and 14 bases lay in between. In germline, CDR1 is LNHNV, CDR2 YYDKDF (reference sequence). This CDR3 reads CATSPSRLGTQYF. CDR3 nucleotides: TGTGCCACCAGCCCGTCCAGGCTGGGGACCCAGTACTTC. The full variable domain, rest sourced from reference TRBV15 and TRBJ2-5, is DAMVIQNPRYQVTQFGKPVTLSCSQTLNHNVMYWYQQKSSQAPKLLFHYYDKDFNNEADTPDNFQSRRPNTSFCFLDIRSPGLGDTAMYLCATSPSRLGTQYFGPGTRLLVL.

The genes are TRBV5-4 and TRBJ1-2; D may be TRBD1 (6 bases). V was shortened by 1 base and J by 3 bases, with 13 bases between the two germline ends. CDR1 and CDR2 from the germline V gene are SGHNT and YYREEE (reference sequence). The CDR3 is 15 residues long. CDR3 amino acids: CASSLKLGADYGYTF. CDR3 bases: TGTGCCAGCAGCTTGAAATTGGGGGCGGACTATGGCTACACCTTC.

As concerns this clone: This CDR3 is also generated by other DNA sequences in the sample. The rearrangement uses TRBV5-1 and TRBJ2-1, with TRBD1 identical over 7 bases. The CDR3 loop spans 13 amino acids. The V gene end was trimmed by 4 bases and the J gene end by 4 bases; junction bases not matched to a gene: 2. Germline loops: CDR1 SGHRS, CDR2 YFSETQ. The chain's CDR3 is CASSPGQYNEQFF. In nucleotides, the CDR3 is TGCGCCAGCAGCCCGGGACAGTACAATGAGCAGTTCTTC.

The CDR3 reads CASSVEAGGAAEAFF. DNA of the CDR3: TGTGCCAGCAGCGTAGAGGCGGGAGGGGCTGCTGAAGCTTTCTTT. The rearrangement uses TRBV9 and TRBJ1-1, with D possibly TRBD1 on 5 matching bases. The V end was cut by 0 bases, the J end by 6 bases, with 15 bases between. The germline gives CDR1 SGDLS, CDR2 YYNGEE. This CDR3 is 15 amino acids long.

This clone was recorded once. The chain has TRBV6-2 or TRBV6-3 and TRBJ2-1, with D tentatively TRBD2 (5 bases). The V end was cut by 4 bases, the J end by 0 bases, with 13 bases between. The V gene's germline CDR1 is MNHEY and CDR2 SVGEGT. The CDR3 has 16 residues. CDR3 sequence reads: CASSLSRVSSYNEQFF. The DNA for the CDR3 is TGTGCCAGCAGTTTATCGCGGGTGAGCTCCTACAATGAGCAGTTCTTC.

The chain is built from TRBV9 and TRBJ2-3; 9 nucleotides align to TRBD2. This CDR3 contains 19 residues. The germline CDR1 and CDR2 sequences are SGDLS and YYNGEE. Unmatched junction bases numbered 22, after V lost 3 bases and J lost 8 bases. The CDR3 region is CASSAPHSGVAGAVSTQYF. The DNA for the CDR3 is TGTGCCAGCAGCGCCCCACATTCAGGGGTAGCGGGGGCCGTTAGTACGCAGTATTTT.

As regards this clone: The same CDR3 arises from other DNA sequences in this sample as well. CDR3 residues: CAWSVQGNQPQHF. The CDR3 DNA follows: TGTGCCTGGAGTGTACAAGGAAATCAGCCCCAGCATTTT. The V and J genes are TRBV30 and TRBJ1-5; D remains ambiguous. The germline gives CDR1 GTSNPN, CDR2 SVGIG (reference sequence). This CDR3 contains 13 residues. Trimming took off 0 bases at V and 4 bases at J, with 7 bases between the two ends.

The V gene is TRBV3-1 (or the pseudogene TRBV3-2), the J gene TRBJ2-1, with 7 bases matching TRBD2. J gave up 5 bases and V 3 bases, and 13 bases lay outside the gene matches. Germline CDR1 reads LGHDT; CDR2 reads YNNKEL (reference sequence). The CDR3 consists of 17 residues. The DNA of the CDR3 is TGTGCCAGCAGCCAGCTCGTCGGCGGGAGACCCAACAATGAGCAGTTCTTC. Translation: CASSQLVGGRPNNEQFF.

In this sample, this clone turned up once. The chain employs TRBV6-6 and TRBJ2-1; D remains unclear. Trimming cost V 7 bases and J 4 bases, with 17 bases left between them. The CDR3 sequence is 15 residues long. Germline V gives CDR1 MNHNY, CDR2 SVGAGI (reference sequence). The CDR3 is CASTNQMEIYNEQFF. CDR3 sequence (DNA): TGTGCCAGCACCAACCAAATGGAGATATACAATGAGCAGTTCTTC.

The CDR3 sequence: CASSWTAGINEQFF. Written as DNA, the CDR3 is TGTGCCAGCAGCTGGACGGCGGGGATCAATGAGCAGTTCTTC. The chain employs TRBV7-2 and TRBJ2-1, with a tentative D call TRBD2 (6 bases). The V gene's germline CDR1 is SGHTA and CDR2 FQGNSA. Trimming stripped 4 bases from V and 6 bases from J, with 13 bases between. This CDR3 contains 14 residues.

This rearrangement joins TRBV9 to TRBJ2-1, with D perhaps given as TRBD1 or TRBD2 (6 bases each). Germline V CDR1 and CDR2: SGDLS, YYNGEE. The CDR3 sequence is 16 residues long. V was trimmed by 0 bases and J by 6 bases, leaving 16 bases between them. This CDR3 reads CASSVAVGGSANEQFF. The DNA of the CDR3 is TGTGCCAGCAGCGTAGCCGTGGGGGGCTCTGCCAATGAGCAGTTCTTC.

The gene calls are TRBV7-8 and TRBJ1-6; 8 bases are shared with TRBD1. Germline V CDR1 and CDR2: SGHVS, FQNEAQ. After removal of 1 base from V and 10 bases from J, the junction contained 6 bases not matched to a gene. The CDR3 totals 15 residues. CDR3 in amino acids: CASSLGTGQGSPLHF. CDR3 bases: TGTGCCAGCAGCTTAGGGACAGGGCAAGGGTCACCCCTCCACTTT.

The chain employs TRBV5-1 and TRBJ2-3, with TRBD1 matching over 7 bases. CDR3 length: 15 residues. The germline V gene has CDR1 SGHRS and CDR2 YFSETQ. The V segment lost 0 bases and the J segment 11 bases; nucleotides outside the gene matches: 12. The CDR3 protein is CASSLAGQVPGLQYF. The CDR3 bases are TGCGCCAGCAGCTTGGCCGGACAGGTACCGGGTTTGCAGTATTTT.

The chain joins TRBV5-1 to TRBJ1-4; 8 bases align to TRBD1. Trimming cost V 4 bases and J 8 bases; bases outside gene matches: 13. The CDR3 runs 16 residues. The V gene's germline CDR1 is SGHRS and CDR2 YFSETQ. CDR3 in amino acids: CASSAGWTGSGEKLFF. DNA of the CDR3: TGCGCCAGCAGCGCGGGGTGGACAGGGAGCGGGGAAAAACTGTTTTTT.

The chain employs TRBV11-3 and TRBJ2-7, with D possibly being TRBD2 (6 bases). The germline gives CDR1 SGHNT, CDR2 YENEEA. The CDR3 is made up of 14 amino acids. The CDR3 region is CLHSSVVDAYEQYF. DNA of the CDR3: TGTCTACACTCTAGCGTGGTCGACGCCTACGAGCAGTACTTC.

Comments on this clone: The junction differs from germline at one of its ends, possibly a read error. The rearrangement uses TRBV7-7 and TRBJ2-2, with 8 positions matching TRBD1. The CDR3 extends over 14 amino acids. The germline CDR1 and CDR2 sequences are SSHAT and FNYEAQ (reference sequence). The chain's CDR3 is CASSGQGSAGELFF. CDR3 sequence (DNA): TGTGCTAGCAGCGGACAGGGCTCGGCCGGGGAGCTGTTTTTT.

The chain is built from TRBV5-1 and TRBJ2-1, with a weak D call TRBD1 (5 bases). From germline, CDR1 is SGHRS and CDR2 YFSETQ. CDR3 size: 15 residues. Trimming pared 4 bases from V and 0 bases from J, leaving 11 bases between. DNA for the CDR3: TGCGCCAGCAGCCCCGACAGAAGCTCCTACAATGAGCAGTTCTTC. Translation: CASSPDRSSYNEQFF. The full variable domain, with the rest looked up from reference TRBV5-1 and TRBJ2-1, is KAGVTQTPRYLIKTRGQQVTLSCSPISGHRSVSWYQQTPGQGLQFLFEYFSETQRNKGNFPGRFSGRQFSNSRSEMNVSTLELGDSALYLCASSPDRSSYNEQFFGPGTRLTVL.

The V gene is TRBV6-5, the J gene TRBJ2-2; a weak D match, TRBD1 (6 bases). V was pared by 5 bases and J by 2 bases, with 9 bases between. The CDR3 is 14 residues long. CDR1 and CDR2 from the germline V gene are MNHEY and SVGAGI. CDR3 residues: CASSTRGNTGELFF. In nucleotides, the CDR3 is TGTGCCAGCAGTACCAGGGGAAACACCGGGGAGCTGTTTTTT.

The chain couples TRBV4-3 to TRBJ1-4; D may be TRBD1 (5 bases). CDR1 and CDR2 from the germline V gene are LGHNA and YSLEER. The CDR3 contains 16 residues. The V end was cut by 4 bases, the J end by 8 bases, with 20 bases between. CDR3 sequence (DNA): TGCGCCAGCAGCCCAGGGAGGACGGTACCAGGGGAAAAACTGTTTTTT. This codes for CASSPGRTVPGEKLFF.